This record covers a single T cell receptor beta chain. This CDR3 region has 16 residues. This record comes from a study of blood T cell repertoires in COVID-19. At the level of the study: The origin of the acute and convalescent COVID-19 samples was the United States, Italy and Spain.

The assay was immunoSEQ multiplex PCR, and TCRdb's table has in-frame clones only and misses some. The data contain a few hundred thousand clones, approximately 90% of them singletons. Sequenced sample: peripheral blood. The chain couples TRBV21-1 to TRBJ2-7; the listed D gene, TRBD2, was not tested against the DNA. TRBV21-1 is a pseudogene locus. The TCR comes from a woman aged 30 to 39 with active or convalescent COVID-19. The CDR3, as DNA: TGTGCCAGCAGCAAAGTACGATCCAGGGAGGGGAACGAGCAGTACTTC. This encodes CASSKVRSREGNEQYF.